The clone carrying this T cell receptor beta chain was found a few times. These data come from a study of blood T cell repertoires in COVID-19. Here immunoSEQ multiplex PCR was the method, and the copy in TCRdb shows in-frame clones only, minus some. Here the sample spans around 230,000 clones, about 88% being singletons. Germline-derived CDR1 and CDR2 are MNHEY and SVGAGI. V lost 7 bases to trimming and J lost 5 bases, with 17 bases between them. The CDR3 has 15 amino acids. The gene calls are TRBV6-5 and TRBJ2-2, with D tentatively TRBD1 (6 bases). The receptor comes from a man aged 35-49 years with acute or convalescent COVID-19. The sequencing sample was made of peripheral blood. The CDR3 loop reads CASKQMSRGTGELFF. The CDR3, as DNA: TGTGCCAGCAAACAGATGAGCAGGGGAACCGGGGAGCTGTTTTTT.